What follows are 2 T cell receptor beta chains derived from one specimen sequenced in a study of vaccination effects on CD4 cells after COVID-19. The assay was immunoSEQ multiplex PCR, and TCRdb's table has in-frame clones only and misses some. The table records about 73,000 clones, around 69% of them present only once. These receptors' targets are unknown. Upon completion of around ten days in culture, CD4+ T cells were isolated. It was two doses of either the BNT162b2 or mRNA-1273 vaccine that participants received. The sample consisted of CD4+ T cells from PBMCs cultured without peptide, taken after COVID-19 vaccination. All receptors come from a human donor who received a COVID-19 vaccine.

J is TRBJ2-2 and V is TRBV6-1; no reliable D call. The CDR3 contains 13 residues. CDR1 is MNHNS, CDR2 SASEGT, per germline. V lost 3 bases, J lost 5 bases, and 7 bases lay in between. The DNA of the CDR3 is TGTGCCAGCAGTGACCTGGGGACCGGGGAGCTGTTTTTT. It yields the protein CASSDLGTGELFF.

The rearrangement uses TRBV3-1 (or the pseudogene TRBV3-2) and TRBJ2-5, with D perhaps TRBD1 (6 bases). The CDR3 runs 15 residues. Looked up from germline, CDR1 is LGHDT and CDR2 is YNNKEL (reference sequence). Deletions cut 5 bases from V and 4 bases from J, with 17 bases between. The CDR3: CASSMNPGQRETQYF. In DNA, the CDR3 is TGTGCCAGCAGCATGAACCCGGGACAAAGAGAGACCCAGTACTTC.